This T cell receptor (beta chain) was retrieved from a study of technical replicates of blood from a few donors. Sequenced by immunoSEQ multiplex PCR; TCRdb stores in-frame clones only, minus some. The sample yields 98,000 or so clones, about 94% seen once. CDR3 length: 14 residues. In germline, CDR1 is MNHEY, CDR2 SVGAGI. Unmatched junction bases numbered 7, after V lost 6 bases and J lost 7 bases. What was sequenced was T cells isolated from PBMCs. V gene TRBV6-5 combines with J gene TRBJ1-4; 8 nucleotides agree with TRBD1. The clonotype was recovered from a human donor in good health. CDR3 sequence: CASRQQGAGEKLFF. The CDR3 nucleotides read TGTGCCAGCAGGCAGCAGGGGGCGGGTGAAAAACTGTTTTTT.